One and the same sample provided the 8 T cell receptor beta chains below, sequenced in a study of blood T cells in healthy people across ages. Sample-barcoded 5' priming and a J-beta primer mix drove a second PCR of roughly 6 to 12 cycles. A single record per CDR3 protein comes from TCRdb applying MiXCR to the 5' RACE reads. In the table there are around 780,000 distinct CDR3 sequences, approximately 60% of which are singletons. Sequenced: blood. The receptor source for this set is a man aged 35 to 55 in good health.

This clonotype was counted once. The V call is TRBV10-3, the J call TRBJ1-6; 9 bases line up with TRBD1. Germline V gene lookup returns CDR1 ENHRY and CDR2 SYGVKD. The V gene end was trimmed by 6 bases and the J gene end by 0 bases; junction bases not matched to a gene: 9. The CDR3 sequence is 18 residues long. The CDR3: CAISADTGGSSYNSPLHF. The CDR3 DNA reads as TGTGCCATCAGCGCAGACACAGGGGGCAGCTCCTATAATTCACCCCTCCACTTT.

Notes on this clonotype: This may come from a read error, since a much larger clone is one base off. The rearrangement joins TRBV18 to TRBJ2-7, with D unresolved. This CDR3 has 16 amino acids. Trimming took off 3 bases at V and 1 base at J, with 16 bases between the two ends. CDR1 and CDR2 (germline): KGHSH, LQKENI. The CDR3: CASSPSGRDWSYEQYF. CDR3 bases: TGTGCCAGCTCACCCTCAGGACGAGATTGGTCCTACGAGCAGTACTTC.

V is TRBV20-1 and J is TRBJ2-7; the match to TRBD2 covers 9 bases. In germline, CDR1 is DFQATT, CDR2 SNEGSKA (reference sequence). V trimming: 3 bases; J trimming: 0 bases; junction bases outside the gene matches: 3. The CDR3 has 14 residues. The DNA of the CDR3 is TGCAGTGCTAGCCTAGCGGGAAGCTCCTACGAGCAGTACTTC. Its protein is CSASLAGSSYEQYF.

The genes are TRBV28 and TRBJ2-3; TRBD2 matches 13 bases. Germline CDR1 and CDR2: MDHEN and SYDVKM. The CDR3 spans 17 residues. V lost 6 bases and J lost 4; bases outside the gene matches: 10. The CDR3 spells CASRNPGLAGRSDTQYF. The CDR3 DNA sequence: TGTGCCAGCAGGAACCCGGGACTAGCGGGGAGGTCAGATACGCAGTATTTT.

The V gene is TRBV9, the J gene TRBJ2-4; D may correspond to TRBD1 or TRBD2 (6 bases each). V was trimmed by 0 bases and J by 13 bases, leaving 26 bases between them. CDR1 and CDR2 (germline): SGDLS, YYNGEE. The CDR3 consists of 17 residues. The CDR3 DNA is TGTGCCAGCAGCGTAGAGGTTGGAGGGGGAGCACTACGGGAGCAGTACTTC. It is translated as CASSVEVGGGALREQYF. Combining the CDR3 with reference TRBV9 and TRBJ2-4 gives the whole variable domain DSGVTQTPKHLITATGQRVTLRCSPRSGDLSVYWYQQSLDQGLQFLIQYYNGEERAKGNILERFSAQQFPDLHSELNLSSLELGDSALYFCASSVEVGGGALREQYFGAGTRLSVL.

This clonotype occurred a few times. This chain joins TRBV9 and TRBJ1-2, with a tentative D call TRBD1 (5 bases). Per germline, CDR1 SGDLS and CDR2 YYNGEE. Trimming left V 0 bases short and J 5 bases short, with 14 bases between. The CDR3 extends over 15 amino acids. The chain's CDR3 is CASSVDNRPRYGYTF. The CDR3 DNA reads TGTGCCAGCAGCGTAGACAACAGGCCCAGATATGGCTACACCTTC.

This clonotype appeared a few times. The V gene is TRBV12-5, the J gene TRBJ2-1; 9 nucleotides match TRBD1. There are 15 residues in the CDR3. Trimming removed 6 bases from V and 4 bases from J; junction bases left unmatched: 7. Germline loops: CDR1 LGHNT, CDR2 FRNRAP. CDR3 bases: TGTGCTAGTGGCCTTGGACAGGGGACTTACAATGAGCAGTTCTTC. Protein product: CASGLGQGTYNEQFF.

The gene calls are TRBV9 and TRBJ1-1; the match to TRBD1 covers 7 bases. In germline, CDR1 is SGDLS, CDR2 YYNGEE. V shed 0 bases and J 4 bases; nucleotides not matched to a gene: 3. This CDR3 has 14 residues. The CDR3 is CASSVAQGSTEAFF. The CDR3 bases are TGTGCCAGCAGCGTAGCACAGGGGAGCACTGAAGCTTTCTTT.